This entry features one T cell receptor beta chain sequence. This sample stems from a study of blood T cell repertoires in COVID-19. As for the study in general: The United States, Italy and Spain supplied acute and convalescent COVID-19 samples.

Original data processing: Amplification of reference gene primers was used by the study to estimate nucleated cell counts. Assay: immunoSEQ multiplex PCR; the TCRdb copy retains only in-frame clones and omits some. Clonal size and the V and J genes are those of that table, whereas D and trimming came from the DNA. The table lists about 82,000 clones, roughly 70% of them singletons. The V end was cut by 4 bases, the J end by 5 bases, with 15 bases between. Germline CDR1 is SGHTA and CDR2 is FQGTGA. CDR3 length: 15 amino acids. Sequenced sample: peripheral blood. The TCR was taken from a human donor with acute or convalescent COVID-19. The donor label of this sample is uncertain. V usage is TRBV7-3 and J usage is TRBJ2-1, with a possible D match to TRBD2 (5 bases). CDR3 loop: CASSSAGISNNEQFF. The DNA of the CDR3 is TGTGCCAGCAGCTCAGCCGGGATTTCCAACAATGAGCAGTTCTTC.